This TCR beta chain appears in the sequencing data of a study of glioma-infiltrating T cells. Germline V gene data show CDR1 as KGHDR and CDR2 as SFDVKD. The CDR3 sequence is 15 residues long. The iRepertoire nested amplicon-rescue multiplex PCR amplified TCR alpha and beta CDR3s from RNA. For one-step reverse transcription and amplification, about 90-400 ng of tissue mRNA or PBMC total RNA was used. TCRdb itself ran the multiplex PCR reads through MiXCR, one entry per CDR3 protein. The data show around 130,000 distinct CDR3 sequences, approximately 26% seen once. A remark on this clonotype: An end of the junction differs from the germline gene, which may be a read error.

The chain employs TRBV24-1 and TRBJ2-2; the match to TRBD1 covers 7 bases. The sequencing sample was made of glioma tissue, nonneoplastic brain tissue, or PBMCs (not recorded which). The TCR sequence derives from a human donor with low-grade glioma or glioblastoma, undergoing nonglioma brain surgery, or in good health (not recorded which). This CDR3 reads CATRSGTANTGELSF. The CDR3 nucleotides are TGTGCCACCAGATCCGGGACAGCTAACACCGGGGAGCTGTCTTTT.